This T cell receptor (beta chain) emerged from a study of T cells after yellow fever vaccination. Regarding the study as a whole: Faster peaking, at day 5 versus 15, marked a secondary response that was weaker.

This clonotype showed up just a few times. The antigen remains unidentified. Germline V lookup: CDR1 LGHNA, CDR2 YSLEER. The CDR3 is made up of 16 amino acids. V was cut by 3 bases and J by 5 bases, with 16 bases left in between. Each CDR3 protein is one row after TCRdb ran MiXCR on the 5' RACE reads. Altogether a few hundred thousand distinct CDR3 sequences are present, roughly 17% being singletons, with the ten largest covering 15% to 20%. V is TRBV4-3 and J is TRBJ2-2; D is possibly TRBD2 (5 bases). This sample comprised PBMCs, obtained 5 days after the first yellow fever vaccination. This sequence originates from a man aged 18 to 29 who received the YFV17D yellow fever vaccine. DNA of the CDR3: TGCGCCAGCAGCCATTGGTCAGGTGGGAGAACCGGGGAGCTGTTTTTT. This translates into CASSHWSGGRTGELFF.